The rows below give T cell receptor beta chains drawn from one sample of a study of blood T cell repertoires in COVID-19. The assay was immunoSEQ multiplex PCR, and TCRdb's table has in-frame clones only and misses some. The sample includes just over 300,000 clones, about nine tenths of them seen just once. Sequencing input: peripheral blood. These receptors originate from a woman in her thirties with COVID-19, enrolled during active disease. Each CDR3 is given with its conserved first and last residue. D genes are given only for firm matches. A row's size may be missing; if present it is once, few, many or a size class.

J: TRBJ1-1; D: .; V: TRBV6-5; size: .; CDR3: CASSPRGIFTEAFF; DNA: TGTGCCAGTTCTCCTCGGGGAATCTTCACTGAAGCTTTCTTT
J: TRBJ1-5; D: .; V: TRBV19; size: .; CDR3: CASSVRGQPQHF; DNA: TGTGCCAGTAGTGTAAGGGGTCAGCCCCAGCATTTT
J: TRBJ2-6; D: TRBD2; V: TRBV27; size: .; CDR3: CASTGGAGVSGANVLTF; DNA: TGTGCCAGCACGGGAGGGGCCGGCGTCTCTGGGGCCAACGTCCTGACTTTC
J: TRBJ2-7; D: .; V: TRBV30; size: .; CDR3: CAWSDAGAYEQYF; DNA: TGTGCCTGGAGTGACGCAGGGGCCTACGAGCAGTACTTC
J: TRBJ2-1; D: .; V: TRBV2; size: .; CDR3: CASRPWGVYNEQFF; DNA: TGTGCCAGCCGGCCTTGGGGGGTCTACAATGAGCAGTTCTTC
J: TRBJ1-2; D: .; V: TRBV4-2; size: .; CDR3: CASSPASGVADYGYTF; DNA: TGTGCCAGCAGCCCAGCTTCGGGGGTTGCGGATTATGGCTACACCTTC
J: TRBJ1-2; D: TRBD1; V: TRBV5-8; size: .; CDR3: CASSGPGQGAFGYTF; DNA: TGTGCCAGCAGCGGGCCGGGACAGGGGGCCTTTGGCTACACCTTC
J: TRBJ1-2; D: .; V: TRBV5-4; size: .; CDR3: CASSLPGDNYGYTF; DNA: TGTGCCAGCAGCTTGCCGGGGGACAACTATGGCTACACCTTC
J: TRBJ2-3; D: .; V: TRBV18; size: .; CDR3: CASSPQGFTDTQYF; DNA: TGTGCCAGCTCACCGCAGGGATTCACAGATACGCAGTATTTT
J: TRBJ1-2; D: TRBD1; V: TRBV11-2; size: once; CDR3: CASSPRQGHYGYTF; DNA: TGTGCCAGCAGCCCACGACAGGGGCACTATGGCTACACCTTC
J: TRBJ1-6; D: TRBD1; V: TRBV5-4; size: .; CDR3: CASSSKQGGENSPLHF; DNA: TGTGCCAGCAGTTCGAAACAGGGGGGCGAGAATTCACCCCTCCACTTT
J: TRBJ2-1; D: TRBD2; V: TRBV4-3; size: .; CDR3: CASSLSGTRGSSYNEQFF; DNA: TGCGCCAGCAGCCTATCCGGGACTAGGGGGAGCTCCTACAATGAGCAGTTCTTC
J: TRBJ1-1; D: TRBD1; V: TRBV7-3; size: .; CDR3: CARGEDRGLAEAFF; DNA: TGTGCCAGGGGAGAGGACAGGGGGCTTGCTGAAGCTTTCTTT
J: TRBJ2-1; D: TRBD2; V: TRBV4-1; size: .; CDR3: CASSQGPTSGYNEQFF; DNA: TGCGCCAGCAGCCAAGGACCGACTAGCGGGTACAATGAGCAGTTCTTC
J: TRBJ2-1; D: TRBD2; V: TRBV3-1/TRBV3-2; size: .; CDR3: CASSQGLAAYNEQFF; DNA: TGTGCCAGCAGCCAAGGACTAGCGGCCTACAATGAGCAGTTCTTC
J: TRBJ1-1; D: .; V: TRBV9; size: .; CDR3: CASSVWATNTEAFF; DNA: TGTGCCAGCAGCGTGTGGGCCACGAACACTGAAGCTTTCTTT
J: TRBJ2-1; D: TRBD2; V: TRBV7-6; size: .; CDR3: CASSFRLAGRNEQFF; DNA: TGTGCCAGCAGCTTCCGCCTAGCGGGGAGGAATGAGCAGTTCTTC
J: TRBJ2-7; D: .; V: TRBV6-5; size: .; CDR3: CASSYTPQGYYEQYF; DNA: TGTGCCAGCAGTTATACCCCCCAGGGGTACTACGAGCAGTACTTC
J: TRBJ1-2; D: TRBD1; V: TRBV24-1; size: .; CDR3: CATSDFGTDYGYTF; DNA: TGTGCCACCAGTGATTTCGGGACAGACTATGGCTACACCTTC
J: TRBJ2-1; D: TRBD2; V: TRBV7-2; size: .; CDR3: CASSPQGLAGGLNEQFF; DNA: TGTGCCAGCAGCCCTCAGGGACTAGCGGGGGGGCTAAATGAGCAGTTCTTC
J: TRBJ2-6; D: .; V: TRBV15; size: .; CDR3: CATSGAYIGANVLTF; DNA: TGTGCCACCAGCGGAGCTTACATCGGGGCCAACGTCCTGACTTTC
J: TRBJ1-6; D: TRBD1; V: TRBV6-5; size: few; CDR3: CASGLGDRVNSPLHF; DNA: TGTGCCAGCGGGTTAGGGGACAGGGTAAATTCACCCCTCCACTTT
J: TRBJ2-5; D: TRBD2; V: TRBV7-2; size: .; CDR3: CASSHRLAGGPRGETQYF; DNA: TGTGCCAGCAGCCACAGACTAGCGGGGGGGCCGCGGGGAGAGACCCAGTACTTC
J: TRBJ2-7; D: TRBD2; V: TRBV11-2; size: .; CDR3: CASSSGGAGGYEQYF; DNA: TGTGCCAGCAGCTCCGGGGGGGCCGGTGGGTACGAGCAGTACTTC
J: TRBJ1-2; D: .; V: TRBV5-1; size: .; CDR3: CASSLGGDLGYTF; DNA: TGCGCCAGCAGCCTAGGGGGGGATCTGGGCTACACCTTC
J: TRBJ2-3; D: .; V: TRBV25-1; size: once; CDR3: CASRVTGTDTQYF; DNA: TGTGCCAGCAGGGTAACAGGGACAGATACGCAGTATTTT
J: TRBJ2-5; D: .; V: TRBV10-3; size: once; CDR3: CAISRSLQETQYF; DNA: TGTGCCATCAGTCGGAGCCTCCAAGAGACCCAGTACTTC
J: TRBJ2-2; D: .; V: TRBV24-1; size: .; CDR3: CATSDFSEVNTGELFF; DNA: TGTGCCACCAGTGATTTTTCAGAAGTAAACACCGGGGAGCTGTTTTTT